The present T cell receptor beta chain was sequenced within a study of cytomegalovirus exposure and HLA in healthy donors. Overall study context: Some 85 million unique TCRs, all from HLA-typed donors, were included in an early release of the data. The study placed approximately 80% of its approximately 400 genotyped donors in the Caucasian-associated ancestry cluster.

J gave up 5 bases and V 6 bases, and 5 bases lay outside the gene matches. This CDR3 spans 14 amino acids. Germline-derived CDR1 and CDR2 are MNHEY and SVGAGI. This PCR relied on a set of 60 Vbeta primers and 13 Jbeta primers. Study processing details: In a later analysis, the count reached 80 million or so unique TCR beta chains, with around 11 million shared. Produced via immunoSEQ multiplex PCR; TCRdb's table is partial and in-frame only. V, J and clone size reflect that table, while D and trimming were determined from the DNA. Found here are some 160,000 clones, about 76% of them singletons; the top ten hold around 5%. This clone was seen only a few times.

The sequenced material came from PBMCs. This clonotype was sampled from a woman aged 18-29 years in good health and CMV-seropositive. The rearrangement joins TRBV6-5 to TRBJ1-5, with TRBD1 identical over 9 bases. The CDR3 loop is CASSRGQGDQPQHF. CDR3 in DNA: TGTGCCAGCAGCCGGGGACAGGGTGATCAGCCCCAGCATTTT.